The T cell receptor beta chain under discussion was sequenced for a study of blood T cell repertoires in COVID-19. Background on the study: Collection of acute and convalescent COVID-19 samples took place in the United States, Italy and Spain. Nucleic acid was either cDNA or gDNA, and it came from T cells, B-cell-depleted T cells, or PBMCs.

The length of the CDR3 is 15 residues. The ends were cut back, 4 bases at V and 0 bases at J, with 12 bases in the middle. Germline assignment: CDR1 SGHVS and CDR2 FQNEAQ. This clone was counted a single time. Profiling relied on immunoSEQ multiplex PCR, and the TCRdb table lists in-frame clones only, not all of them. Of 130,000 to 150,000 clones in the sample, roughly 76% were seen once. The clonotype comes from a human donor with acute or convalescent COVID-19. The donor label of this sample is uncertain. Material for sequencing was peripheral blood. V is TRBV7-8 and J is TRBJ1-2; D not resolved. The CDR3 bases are TGTGCCAGCAGCTCCGGCCCCGGGGCTAACTATGGCTACACCTTC. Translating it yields CASSSGPGANYGYTF. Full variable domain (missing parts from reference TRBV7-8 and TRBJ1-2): GAGVSQSPRYKVAKRGQDVALRCDPISGHVSLFWYQQALGQGPEFLTYFQNEAQLDKSGLPSDRFFAERPEGSVSTLKIQRTQQEDSAVYLCASSSGPGANYGYTFGSGTRLTVV.